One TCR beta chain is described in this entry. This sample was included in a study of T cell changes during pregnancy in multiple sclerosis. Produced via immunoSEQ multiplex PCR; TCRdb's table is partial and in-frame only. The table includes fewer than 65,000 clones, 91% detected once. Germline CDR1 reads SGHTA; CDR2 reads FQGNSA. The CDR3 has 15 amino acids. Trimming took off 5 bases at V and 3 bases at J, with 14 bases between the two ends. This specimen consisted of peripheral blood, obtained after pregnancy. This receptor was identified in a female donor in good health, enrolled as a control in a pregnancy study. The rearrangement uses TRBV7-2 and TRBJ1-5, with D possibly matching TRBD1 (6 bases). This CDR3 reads CASSLTGSNNQPQHF. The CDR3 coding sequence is TGTGCCAGCAGCCTCACAGGGTCTAACAATCAGCCCCAGCATTTT.